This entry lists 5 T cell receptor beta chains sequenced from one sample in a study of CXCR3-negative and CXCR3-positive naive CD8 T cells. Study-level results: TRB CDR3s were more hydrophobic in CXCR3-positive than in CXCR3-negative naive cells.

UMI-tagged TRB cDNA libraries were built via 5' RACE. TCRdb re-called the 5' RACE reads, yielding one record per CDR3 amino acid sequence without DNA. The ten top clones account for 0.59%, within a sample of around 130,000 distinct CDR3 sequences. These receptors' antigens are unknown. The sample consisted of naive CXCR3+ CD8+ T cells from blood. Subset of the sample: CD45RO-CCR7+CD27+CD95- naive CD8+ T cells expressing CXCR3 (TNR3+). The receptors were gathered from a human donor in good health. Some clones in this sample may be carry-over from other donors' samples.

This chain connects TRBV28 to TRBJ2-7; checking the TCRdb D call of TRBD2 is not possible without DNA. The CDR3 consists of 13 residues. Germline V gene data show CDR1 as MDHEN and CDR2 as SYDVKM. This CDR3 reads CASSFERRTEQYF.

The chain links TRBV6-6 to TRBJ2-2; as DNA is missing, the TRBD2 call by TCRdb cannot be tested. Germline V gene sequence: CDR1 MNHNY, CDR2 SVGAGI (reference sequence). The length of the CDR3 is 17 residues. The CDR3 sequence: CASSPRLAGSYTGELFF.

CDR3 in amino acids: CASSQRGDFSPLHF. The gene calls are TRBV14 and TRBJ1-6; TCRdb outputs TRBD1, but without DNA this stays unchecked. The CDR3 is 14 amino acids. CDR1 SGHDN and CDR2 FVKESK come from the germline V gene.

CDR3 region: CSARASGRNSYEQYF. This sequence joins TRBV20-1 and TRBJ2-7; TCRdb outputs TRBD2, but without DNA this stays unchecked. Germline-derived CDR1 and CDR2 are DFQATT and SNEGSKA (reference sequence). The CDR3 is 15 residues long.

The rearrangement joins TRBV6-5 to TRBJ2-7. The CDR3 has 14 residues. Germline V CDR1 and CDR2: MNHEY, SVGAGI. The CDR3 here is CASSPRQDAYEQYF.